The clone carrying this T cell receptor beta chain was detected a few times. The CDR3 length is 13 residues. Germline CDR1 LNHDA, CDR2 SQIVND (reference sequence). With V trimmed by 6 bases and J by 3 bases, 4 bases remained unmatched. This table comes from immunoSEQ multiplex PCR, and its TCRdb copy is limited to in-frame clones, with some not included. The profile shows about 200,000 clones, 80% to 90% of them singletons. The data derive from a study of blood T cell repertoires in COVID-19. The receptor's source is a man aged 55 to 70 who had recovered from COVID-19. The V call is TRBV19, the J call TRBJ1-2; the match to TRBD1 covers 7 bases. Material for sequencing was peripheral blood. CDR3 sequence: CASSWTGDYGYTF. DNA for the CDR3: TGTGCCAGTAGCTGGACAGGCGACTATGGCTACACCTTC.